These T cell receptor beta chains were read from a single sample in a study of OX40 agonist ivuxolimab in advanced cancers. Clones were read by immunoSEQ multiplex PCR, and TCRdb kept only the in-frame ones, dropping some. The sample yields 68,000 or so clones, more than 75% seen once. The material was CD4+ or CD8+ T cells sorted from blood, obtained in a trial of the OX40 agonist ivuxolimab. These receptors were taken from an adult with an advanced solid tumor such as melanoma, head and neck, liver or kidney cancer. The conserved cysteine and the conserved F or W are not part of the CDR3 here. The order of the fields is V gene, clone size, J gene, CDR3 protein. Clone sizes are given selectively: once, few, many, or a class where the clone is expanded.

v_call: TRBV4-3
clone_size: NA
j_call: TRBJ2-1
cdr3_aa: ASSQDLGGFYNEQF

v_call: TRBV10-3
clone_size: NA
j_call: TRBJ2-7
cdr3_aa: AIRGSGGSYEQY

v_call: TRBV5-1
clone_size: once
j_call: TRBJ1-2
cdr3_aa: ASSLSQGDGYT

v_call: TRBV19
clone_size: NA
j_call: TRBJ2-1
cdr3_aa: ASSRTSGQNEQF

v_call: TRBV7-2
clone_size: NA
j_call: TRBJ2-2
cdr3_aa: ASSLGLNTGELF

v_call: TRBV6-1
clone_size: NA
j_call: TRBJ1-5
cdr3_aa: ASSEAGPHQPQH

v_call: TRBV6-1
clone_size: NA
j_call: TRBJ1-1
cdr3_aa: ATTGDPEAF

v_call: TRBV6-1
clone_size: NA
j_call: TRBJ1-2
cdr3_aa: ASSEVGAANYGYT

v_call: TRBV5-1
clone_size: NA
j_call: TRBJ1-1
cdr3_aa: ASSLEQGSTEAF

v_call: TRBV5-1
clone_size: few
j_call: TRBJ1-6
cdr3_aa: ASSSEGPGRVGSPLH

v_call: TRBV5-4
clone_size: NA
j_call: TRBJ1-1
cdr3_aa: ASSPTSTGNTEAF

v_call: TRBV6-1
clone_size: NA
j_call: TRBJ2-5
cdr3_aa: ASALGGMGRETQY

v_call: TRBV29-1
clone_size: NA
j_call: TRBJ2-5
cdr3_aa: SVVKFPETQY

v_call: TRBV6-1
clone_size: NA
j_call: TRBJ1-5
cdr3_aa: ASSETGNQPQH

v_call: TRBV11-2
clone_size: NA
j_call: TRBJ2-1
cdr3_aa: ASSLEGFSYNEQF

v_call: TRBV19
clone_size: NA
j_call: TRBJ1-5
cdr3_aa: ASTPWGDNQPQH

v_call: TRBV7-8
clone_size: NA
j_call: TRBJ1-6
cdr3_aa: ASSPTLRGGGRTSSYNSPLH

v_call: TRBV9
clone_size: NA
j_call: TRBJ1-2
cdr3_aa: ASSVSGGYYGYT

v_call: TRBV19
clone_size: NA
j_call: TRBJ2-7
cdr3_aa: ASSIQQDYEQY

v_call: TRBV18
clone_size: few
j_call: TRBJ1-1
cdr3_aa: ASSPWVENTEAF

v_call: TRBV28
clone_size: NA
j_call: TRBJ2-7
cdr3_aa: ASSLGGRGSYEQY

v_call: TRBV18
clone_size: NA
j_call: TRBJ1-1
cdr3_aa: ASSKQGNTEAF

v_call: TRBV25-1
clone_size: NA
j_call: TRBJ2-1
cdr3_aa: ASSDRGSKQF

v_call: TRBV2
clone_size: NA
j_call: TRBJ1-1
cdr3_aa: ASRYDQTKGTEAF

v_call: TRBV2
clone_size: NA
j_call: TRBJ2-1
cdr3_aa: ASSDWGEVQF

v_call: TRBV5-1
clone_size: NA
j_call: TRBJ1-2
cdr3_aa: ASSFGQTYGYT

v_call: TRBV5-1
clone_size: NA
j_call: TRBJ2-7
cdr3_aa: ASSPGDRGNEQY

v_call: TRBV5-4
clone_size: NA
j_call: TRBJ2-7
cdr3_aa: ASSSHRDYFRDEQY

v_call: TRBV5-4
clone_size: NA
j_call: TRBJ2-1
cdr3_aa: ASSLVGRKAYNEQF

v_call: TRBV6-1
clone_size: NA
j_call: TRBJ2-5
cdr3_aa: ASSEAGQGAVTQY

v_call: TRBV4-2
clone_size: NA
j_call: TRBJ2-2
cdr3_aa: ASSQVKNTGELF

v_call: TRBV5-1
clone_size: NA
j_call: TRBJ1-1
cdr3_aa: ASSLEGARSTEAF

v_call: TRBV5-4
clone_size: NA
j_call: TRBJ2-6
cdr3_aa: ASSLELTGANVLT

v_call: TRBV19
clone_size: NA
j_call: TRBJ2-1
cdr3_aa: ASSRLAGDEQF

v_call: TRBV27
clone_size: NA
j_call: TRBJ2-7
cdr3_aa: ASSLKWERTYEQY

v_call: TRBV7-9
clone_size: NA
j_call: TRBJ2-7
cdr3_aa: ASSRLGDRSYEQY

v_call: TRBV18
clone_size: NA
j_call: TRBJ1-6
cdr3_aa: ASSPSTAVGMNSPLH

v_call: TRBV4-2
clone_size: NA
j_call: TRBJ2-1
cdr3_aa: ASSQEWTSSYNEQF

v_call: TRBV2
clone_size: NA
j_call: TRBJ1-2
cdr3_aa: ASSEAGGIDGYT

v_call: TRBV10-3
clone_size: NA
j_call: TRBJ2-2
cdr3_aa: ATRTGGPGELF

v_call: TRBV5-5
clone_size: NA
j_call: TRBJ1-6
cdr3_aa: ASSTGDRNSPLH

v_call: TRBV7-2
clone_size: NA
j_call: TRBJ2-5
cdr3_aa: ASSLGHQETQY

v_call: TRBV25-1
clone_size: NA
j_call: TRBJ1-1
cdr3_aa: ASSDPEKANTEAF

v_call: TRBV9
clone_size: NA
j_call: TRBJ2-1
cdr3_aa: ASSVGALASEQF

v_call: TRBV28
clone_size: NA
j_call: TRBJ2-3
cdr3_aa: ASDSDTDTQY

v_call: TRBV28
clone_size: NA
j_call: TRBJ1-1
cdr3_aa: ASSQPRTGNTEAF

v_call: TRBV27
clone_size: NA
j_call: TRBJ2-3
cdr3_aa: ASSRGGAETDTQY

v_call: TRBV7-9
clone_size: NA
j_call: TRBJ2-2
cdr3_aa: ASSLKAGLALTGELF